This T cell receptor beta chain stems from a study of blood T cell repertoires in COVID-19. The germline V gene encodes CDR1 GTSNPN and CDR2 SVGIG (reference sequence). V was shortened by 4 bases and J by 2 bases, with 14 bases between the two germline ends. CDR3 length: 14 residues. The table came from immunoSEQ multiplex PCR; TCRdb's copy has only in-frame clones and leaves some out. The sample includes 98,000 or so clones, around 90% of them seen just once. The rearrangement uses TRBV30 and TRBJ1-2, with no clear D. The sample consisted of peripheral blood. The sequence derives from a man in his 60s with COVID-19, enrolled during active disease. CDR3 protein: CAWKAEGANYGYTF. The CDR3 DNA is TGTGCCTGGAAAGCGGAGGGCGCGAACTATGGCTACACCTTC.